This section outlines one T cell receptor (beta chain) sequence together with its context. Per the original methods: It was from reference gene primer amplification that nucleated cell counts were estimated. Sequencing was performed with immunoSEQ multiplex PCR; in TCRdb, only in-frame clones are kept and a portion is missing. The DNA was the basis for D and trimming; V, J and clone size are from that table. The sample has roughly 230,000 clones; approximately 86% are singletons. The record originates from a study of blood T cell repertoires in COVID-19. Across the whole study: Acute and convalescent COVID-19 specimens originated in the United States, Italy and Spain. Sources were T cells, B-cell-depleted T cells, or PBMCs; the material itself was cDNA or gDNA.

Germline V CDR1 and CDR2: SEHNR, FQNEAQ (reference sequence). The length of the CDR3 is 17 residues. Trimming removed 2 bases from V and 7 bases from J, with 18 bases in between. Sequencing was performed on peripheral blood. This clonotype was sampled from a human donor in a cohort sampled during active COVID-19. The gene calls are TRBV7-9 and TRBJ1-6, with a possible D match to TRBD1 (6 bases). In DNA, the CDR3 is TGTGCCAGCAGCTTAACAGGGTCTGAGGTTTGGAATTCACCCCTCCACTTT. As protein: CASSLTGSEVWNSPLHF.